What follows describes a single T cell receptor beta chain. Its cognate antigen is unknown. These data come from a study of T-cell reconstitution after alpha-beta-depleted transplantation in children. Unique molecular identifiers tagged the TCRbeta library. TCRdb reprocessed the PCR reads via MiXCR and lists one record per CDR3 protein. This table holds almost 500,000 distinct CDR3 sequences, roughly 10% found once. This CDR3 is 17 amino acids long. The germline gives CDR1 MNHEY, CDR2 SMNVEV (reference sequence). V gave up 6 bases and J gave up 2 bases; unmatched junction bases: 9. General study results and limits: Fresh T-cell production supplied most of the T-cell counts and diversity seen one year after transplant.

This TCR was recovered from a child aged 2 to 9 with inherited bone marrow failure, due to receive a stem cell transplant. The sequencing used PBMCs, collected before TCRalphabeta/CD19-depleted stem cell transplant. This sequence joins TRBV27 and TRBJ2-6; 8 positions match TRBD1. The CDR3 spells CASRGRTGPTGANVLTF. The CDR3 DNA follows: TGTGCCAGCAGGGGTAGGACAGGGCCTACTGGGGCCAACGTCCTGACTTTC.